This T cell receptor beta chain originates from a study of CD8 T cells in ankylosing spondylitis. TCRdb re-derived calls from the 5' RACE reads in MiXCR, one entry per CDR3 protein. Altogether 300,000 to 400,000 distinct CDR3 sequences are present, over 12% being singletons, with the ten largest covering 1.1%. Study-level findings and limits: Reportedly, disease-linked clones are significantly enriched in ankylosing spondylitis patients' matched synovial fluid.

Germline CDR1 reads SGHRS; CDR2 reads YFSETQ. V lost 0 bases and J lost 5; bases outside the gene matches: 4. The CDR3 loop spans 16 amino acids. To note about this clonotype: Its antigen is not identified.

This clonotype originated in a male donor with ankylosing spondylitis or in good health (not recorded which). The sequencing input was blood, either unsorted or a sorted T cell fraction (not recorded which). The rearrangement uses TRBV5-1 and TRBJ2-5, with 13 bases identical to TRBD2. CDR3 DNA sequence: TGCGCCAGCAGCTTGGAACTAGCGGGAGGGCCGGAGACCCAGTACTTC. It translates to CASSLELAGGPETQYF.